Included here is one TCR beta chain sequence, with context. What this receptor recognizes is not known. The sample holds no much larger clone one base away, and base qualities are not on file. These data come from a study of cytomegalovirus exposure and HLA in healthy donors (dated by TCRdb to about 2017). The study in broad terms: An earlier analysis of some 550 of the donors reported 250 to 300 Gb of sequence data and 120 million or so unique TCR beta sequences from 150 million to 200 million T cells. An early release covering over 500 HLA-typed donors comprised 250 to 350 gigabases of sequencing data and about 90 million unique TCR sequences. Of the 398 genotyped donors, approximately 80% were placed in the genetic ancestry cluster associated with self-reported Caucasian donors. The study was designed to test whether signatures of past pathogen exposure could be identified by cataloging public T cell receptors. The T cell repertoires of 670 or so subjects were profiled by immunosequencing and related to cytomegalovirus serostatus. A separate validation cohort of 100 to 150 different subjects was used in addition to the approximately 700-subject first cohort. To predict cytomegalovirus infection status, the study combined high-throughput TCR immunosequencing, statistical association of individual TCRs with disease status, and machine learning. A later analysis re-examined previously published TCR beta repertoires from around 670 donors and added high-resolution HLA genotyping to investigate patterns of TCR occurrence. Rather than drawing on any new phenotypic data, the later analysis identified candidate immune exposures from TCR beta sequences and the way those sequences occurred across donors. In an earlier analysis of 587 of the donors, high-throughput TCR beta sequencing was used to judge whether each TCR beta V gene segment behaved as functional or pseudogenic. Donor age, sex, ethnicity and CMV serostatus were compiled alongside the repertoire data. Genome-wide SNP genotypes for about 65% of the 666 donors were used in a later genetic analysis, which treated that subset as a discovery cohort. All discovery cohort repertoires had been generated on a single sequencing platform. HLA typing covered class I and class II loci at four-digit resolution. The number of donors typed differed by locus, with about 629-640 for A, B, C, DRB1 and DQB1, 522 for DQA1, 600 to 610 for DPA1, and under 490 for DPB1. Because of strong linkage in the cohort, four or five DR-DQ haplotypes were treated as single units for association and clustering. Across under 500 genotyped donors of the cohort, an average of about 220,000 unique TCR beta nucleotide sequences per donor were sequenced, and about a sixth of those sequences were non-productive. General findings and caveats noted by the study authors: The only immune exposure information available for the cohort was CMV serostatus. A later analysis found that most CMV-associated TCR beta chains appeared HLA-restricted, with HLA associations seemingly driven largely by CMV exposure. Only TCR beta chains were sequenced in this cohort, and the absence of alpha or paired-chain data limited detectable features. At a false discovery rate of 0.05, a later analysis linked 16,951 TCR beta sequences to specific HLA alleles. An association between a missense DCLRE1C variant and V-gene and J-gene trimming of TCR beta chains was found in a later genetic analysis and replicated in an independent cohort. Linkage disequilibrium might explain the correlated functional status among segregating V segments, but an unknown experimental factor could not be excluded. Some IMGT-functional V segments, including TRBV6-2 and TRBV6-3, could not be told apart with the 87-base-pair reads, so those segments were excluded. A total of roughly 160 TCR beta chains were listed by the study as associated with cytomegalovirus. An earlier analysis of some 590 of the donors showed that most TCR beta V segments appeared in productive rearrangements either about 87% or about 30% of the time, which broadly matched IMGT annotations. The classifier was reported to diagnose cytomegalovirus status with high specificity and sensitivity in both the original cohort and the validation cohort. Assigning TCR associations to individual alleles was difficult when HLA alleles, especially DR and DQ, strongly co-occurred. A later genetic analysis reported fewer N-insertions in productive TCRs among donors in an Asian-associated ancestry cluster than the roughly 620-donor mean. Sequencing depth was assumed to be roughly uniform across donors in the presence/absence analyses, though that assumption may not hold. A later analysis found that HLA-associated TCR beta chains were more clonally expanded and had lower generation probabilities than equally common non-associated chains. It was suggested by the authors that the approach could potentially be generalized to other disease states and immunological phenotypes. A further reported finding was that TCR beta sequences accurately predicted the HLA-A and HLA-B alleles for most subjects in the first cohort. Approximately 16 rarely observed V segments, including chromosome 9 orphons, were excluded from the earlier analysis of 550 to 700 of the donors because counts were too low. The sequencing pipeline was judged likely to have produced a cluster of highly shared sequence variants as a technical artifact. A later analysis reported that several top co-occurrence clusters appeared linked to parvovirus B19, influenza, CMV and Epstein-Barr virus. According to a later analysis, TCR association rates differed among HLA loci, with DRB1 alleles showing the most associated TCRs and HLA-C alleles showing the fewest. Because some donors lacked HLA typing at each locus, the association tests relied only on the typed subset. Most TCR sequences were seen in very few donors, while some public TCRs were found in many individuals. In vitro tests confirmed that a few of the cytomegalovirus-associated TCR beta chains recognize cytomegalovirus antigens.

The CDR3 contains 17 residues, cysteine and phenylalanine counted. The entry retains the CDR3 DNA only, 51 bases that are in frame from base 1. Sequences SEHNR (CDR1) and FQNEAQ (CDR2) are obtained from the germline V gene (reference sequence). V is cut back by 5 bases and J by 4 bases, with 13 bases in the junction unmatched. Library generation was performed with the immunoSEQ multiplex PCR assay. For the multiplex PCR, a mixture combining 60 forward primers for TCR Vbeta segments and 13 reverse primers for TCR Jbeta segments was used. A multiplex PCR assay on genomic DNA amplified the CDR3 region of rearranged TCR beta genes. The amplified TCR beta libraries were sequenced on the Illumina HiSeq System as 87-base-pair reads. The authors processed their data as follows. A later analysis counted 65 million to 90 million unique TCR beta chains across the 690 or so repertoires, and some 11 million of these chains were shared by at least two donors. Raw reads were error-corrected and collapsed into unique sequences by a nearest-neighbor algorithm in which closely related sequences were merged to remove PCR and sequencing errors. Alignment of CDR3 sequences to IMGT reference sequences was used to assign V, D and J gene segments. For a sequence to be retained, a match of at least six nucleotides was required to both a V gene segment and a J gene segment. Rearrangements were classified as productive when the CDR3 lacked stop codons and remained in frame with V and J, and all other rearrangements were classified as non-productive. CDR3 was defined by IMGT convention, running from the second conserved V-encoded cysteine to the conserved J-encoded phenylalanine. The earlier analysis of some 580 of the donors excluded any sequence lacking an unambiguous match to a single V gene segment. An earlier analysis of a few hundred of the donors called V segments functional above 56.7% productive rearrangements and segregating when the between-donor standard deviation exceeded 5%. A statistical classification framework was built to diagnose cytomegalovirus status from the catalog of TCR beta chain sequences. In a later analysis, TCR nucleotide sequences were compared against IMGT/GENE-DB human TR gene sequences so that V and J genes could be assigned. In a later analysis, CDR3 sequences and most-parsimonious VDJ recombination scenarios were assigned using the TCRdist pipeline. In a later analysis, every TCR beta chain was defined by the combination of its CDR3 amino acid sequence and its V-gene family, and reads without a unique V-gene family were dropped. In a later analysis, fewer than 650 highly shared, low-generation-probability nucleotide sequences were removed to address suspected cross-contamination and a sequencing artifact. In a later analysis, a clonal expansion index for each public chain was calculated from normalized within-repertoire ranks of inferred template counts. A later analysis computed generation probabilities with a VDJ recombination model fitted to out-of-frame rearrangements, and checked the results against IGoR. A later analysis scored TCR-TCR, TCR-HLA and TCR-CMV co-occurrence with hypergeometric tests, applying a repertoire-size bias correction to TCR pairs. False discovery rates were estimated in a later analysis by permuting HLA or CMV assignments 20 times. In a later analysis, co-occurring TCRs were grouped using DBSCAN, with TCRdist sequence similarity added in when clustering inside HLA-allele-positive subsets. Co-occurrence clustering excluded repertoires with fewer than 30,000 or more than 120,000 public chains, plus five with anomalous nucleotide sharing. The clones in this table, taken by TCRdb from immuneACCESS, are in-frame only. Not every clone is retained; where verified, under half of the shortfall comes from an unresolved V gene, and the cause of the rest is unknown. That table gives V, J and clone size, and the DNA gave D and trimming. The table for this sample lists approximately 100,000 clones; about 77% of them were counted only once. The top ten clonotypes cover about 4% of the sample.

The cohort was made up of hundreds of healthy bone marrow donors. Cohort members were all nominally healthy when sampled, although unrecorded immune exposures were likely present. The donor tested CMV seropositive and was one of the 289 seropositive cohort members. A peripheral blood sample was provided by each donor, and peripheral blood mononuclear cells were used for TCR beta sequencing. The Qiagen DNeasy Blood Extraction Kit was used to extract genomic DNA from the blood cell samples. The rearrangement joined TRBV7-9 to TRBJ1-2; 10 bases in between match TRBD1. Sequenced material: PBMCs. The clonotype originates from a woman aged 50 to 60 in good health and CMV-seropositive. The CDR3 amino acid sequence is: CASSRGTGEISSYGYTF. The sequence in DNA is TGTGCCAGCAGCCGGGGGACAGGGGAAATTAGTAGCTATGGCTACACCTTC.